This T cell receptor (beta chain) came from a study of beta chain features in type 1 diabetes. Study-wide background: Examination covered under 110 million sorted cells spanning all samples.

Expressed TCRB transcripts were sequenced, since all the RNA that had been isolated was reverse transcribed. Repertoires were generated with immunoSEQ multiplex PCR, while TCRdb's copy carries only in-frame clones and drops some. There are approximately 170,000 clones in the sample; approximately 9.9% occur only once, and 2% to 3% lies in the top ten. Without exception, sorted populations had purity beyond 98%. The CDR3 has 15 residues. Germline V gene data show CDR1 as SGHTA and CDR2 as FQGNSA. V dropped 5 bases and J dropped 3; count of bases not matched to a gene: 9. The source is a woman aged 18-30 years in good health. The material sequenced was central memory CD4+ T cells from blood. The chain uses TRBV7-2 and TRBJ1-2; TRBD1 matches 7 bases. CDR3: CASSRSGTDHYGYTF. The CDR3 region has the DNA TGTGCCAGCAGCCGATCCGGGACAGACCACTATGGCTACACCTTC.